This T cell receptor (beta chain) stems from a study of blood T cell repertoires in COVID-19. TCRdb keeps only in-frame clones here, not all; method: immunoSEQ multiplex PCR. The sample has 180,000 or so clones, 70% to 90% seen once. The CDR3 totals 16 residues. V lost 0 bases and J lost 4; bases outside the gene matches: 5. The germline V gene encodes CDR1 MNHEY and CDR2 SVGAGI. Material: peripheral blood. The source of this sequence is a man aged 40-49 years with active or convalescent COVID-19. The rearrangement uses TRBV6-5 and TRBJ2-3; 9 nucleotides align to TRBD2. The CDR3 coding sequence is TGTGCCAGCAGTTACTCGGAGGGACTAGCATCAGATACGCAGTATTTT. Translated, it gives CASSYSEGLASDTQYF.